Shown below are 32 T cell receptor beta chains from a single sample sequenced in a study of T cell changes during pregnancy in multiple sclerosis. Clones were sequenced by immunoSEQ multiplex PCR, and TCRdb holds only the in-frame ones, with some missing. The sample carries 79,000 or so clones, about nine tenths recorded once. This specimen was peripheral blood, taken before pregnancy. The receptors come from a female donor with multiple sclerosis, enrolled in a pregnancy study.

CDR3 residues: CASSPTGGGGYTF. In DNA form, the CDR3 reads TGTGCCAGCAGCCCAACAGGGGGCGGAGGCTACACCTTC. This chain connects TRBV7-3 to TRBJ1-2, with 9 nucleotides matching TRBD1. CDR1 SGHTA and CDR2 FQGTGA come from the germline V gene. J lost 8 bases, V lost 5 bases, and 6 bases had no gene match. The CDR3 contains 13 residues.

The chain couples TRBV5-1 to TRBJ2-7; TRBD1 aligns across 7 bases. Germline V gives CDR1 SGHRS, CDR2 YFSETQ. J gave up 3 bases and V 4 bases, and 10 bases lay outside the gene matches. The CDR3 is 15 residues long. DNA for the CDR3: TGCGCCAGCAGCCTGGCCGCGGACAGGAGCTACGAGCAGTACTTC. Translated, it gives CASSLAADRSYEQYF.

This chain links TRBV29-1 with TRBJ2-3, with no clear D. Germline CDR1 and CDR2: SQVTM and ANQGSEA. V gave up 6 bases and J gave up 3 bases, with 16 bases separating them. This CDR3 has 14 residues. CDR3 sequence reads: CSVRNLLLTDTQYF. Written as DNA, the CDR3 is TGCAGCGTGAGGAATCTACTCTTGACAGATACGCAGTATTTT.

The rearrangement uses TRBV5-1 and TRBJ2-5; the D gene is possibly TRBD2 (6 bases). V lost 1 base and J 1 base, leaving 8 bases between the germline ends. CDR1 and CDR2 (germline): SGHRS, YFSETQ. The CDR3 runs to 14 residues. The CDR3 bases are TGCGCCAGCAGCTTGCAGACTAGCCAAGAGACCCAGTACTTC. Translating it yields CASSLQTSQETQYF.

This sequence joins TRBV10-1 and TRBJ2-7; TRBD2 is a possible D gene (5 bases). The CDR3 contains 12 residues. Trimming cost V 6 bases and J 9 bases, with 15 bases left between them. Germline lookup yields CDR1 WNHNN and CDR2 SYGVQD (reference sequence). CDR3 DNA sequence: TGCGCCAGCAGCCCTTACAAAGCGGTGCAGTACTTC. The encoded protein is CASSPYKAVQYF.

The chain combines TRBV30 with TRBJ1-5; D remains unclear. CDR1 is GTSNPN, CDR2 SVGIG, per germline (reference sequence). Trimming stripped 0 bases from V and 2 bases from J, with 14 bases between. The CDR3 extends over 16 amino acids. The CDR3 loop reads CAWSVLGGEGNQPQHF. In DNA form, the CDR3 reads TGTGCCTGGAGTGTACTGGGCGGGGAGGGCAATCAGCCCCAGCATTTT.

This clone was picked up one time. The chain recombines TRBV14 with TRBJ2-1; no definite D call. V was shortened by 1 base and J by 9 bases, with 4 bases between the two germline ends. Germline values: CDR1 SGHDN, CDR2 FVKESK. The CDR3 loop spans 11 amino acids. The CDR3 reads CASSQAVEQFF. CDR3 sequence (DNA): TGTGCCAGCAGCCAAGCCGTTGAGCAGTTCTTC.

The chain joins TRBV29-1 to TRBJ1-4, with D perhaps matching TRBD1 (5 bases). Trimming took off 6 bases at V and 3 bases at J, with 11 bases between the two ends. Germline CDR1 reads SQVTM; CDR2 reads ANQGSEA. The CDR3 is made up of 13 amino acids. The CDR3 nucleotides read TGCAGCGTACACAAGACAGCTAATGAAAAACTGTTTTTT. It specifies CSVHKTANEKLFF.

The chain has TRBV4-3 and TRBJ2-1; D remains unclear. CDR3 size: 14 residues. Germline assignment: CDR1 LGHNA and CDR2 YSLEER. The V end lost 1 base, the J end lost 3 bases, and 7 bases lay between the germline ends. The CDR3 coding sequence is TGCGCCAGCAGCCAAGGATCCAGCTACAATGAGCAGTTCTTC. Translated, it gives CASSQGSSYNEQFF.

The chain recombines TRBV9 with TRBJ2-3, with D tentatively TRBD1 (7 bases). This CDR3 has 15 amino acids. Per the germline V gene, CDR1 is SGDLS and CDR2 is YYNGEE. V lost 3 bases and J 2 bases, leaving 13 bases between the germline ends. CDR3 sequence: CASSARGRSTDTQYF. CDR3 coding DNA: TGTGCCAGCAGCGCCAGGGGGAGGTCCACAGATACGCAGTATTTT.

DNA for the CDR3: TGTGCCAGTAGTGGGACAGTTGGAAACACCATATATTTT. Its protein is CASSGTVGNTIYF. The chain combines TRBV19 with TRBJ1-3; 7 bases agree with TRBD1. V shed 5 bases, J shed 3 bases, and the junction held 1 base outside the gene matches. The length of the CDR3 is 13 residues. Germline V gives CDR1 LNHDA, CDR2 SQIVND (reference sequence).

The V call is TRBV29-1, the J call TRBJ2-1, with 8 bases identical to TRBD1. Germline values: CDR1 SQVTM, CDR2 ANQGSEA. The CDR3 spans 16 residues. After removal of 6 bases from V and 3 bases from J, the junction contained 13 bases not matched to a gene. This CDR3 reads CSVARSGTGYYNEQFF. In DNA form, the CDR3 reads TGCAGCGTGGCAAGGTCTGGGACAGGCTACTACAATGAGCAGTTCTTC.

The rearrangement links TRBV9 to TRBJ1-2; D is unclear. Germline loops: CDR1 SGDLS, CDR2 YYNGEE. This CDR3 comprises 17 residues. V was clipped by 0 bases and J by 5 bases, with 20 bases between them. The CDR3: CASSVGDTTSLPYGYTF. CDR3 DNA sequence: TGTGCCAGCAGCGTAGGCGACACCACGTCCCTCCCATATGGCTACACCTTC.

The V and J genes are TRBV9 and TRBJ2-1, with a possible D match to TRBD2 (6 bases). The CDR3 runs to 15 residues. The V gene lost 0 bases and the J gene lost 3 bases, with 10 bases spanning the gap. The germline CDR1 and CDR2 sequences are SGDLS and YYNGEE. The CDR3 nucleotides read TGTGCCAGCAGCGTAGGACTAGTGGGCTACAATGAGCAGTTCTTC. As protein: CASSVGLVGYNEQFF.

The chain couples TRBV13 to TRBJ1-4, with D tentatively TRBD1 (5 bases). Germline V CDR1 and CDR2: PRHDT, FYEKMQ (reference sequence). This CDR3 spans 16 amino acids. V lost 3 bases, J lost 8 bases, and 19 bases lay in between. The CDR3 sequence: CASSLGTGKPFEKLFF. DNA for the CDR3: TGTGCCAGCAGCTTGGGAACAGGAAAACCTTTCGAAAAACTGTTTTTT.

J is TRBJ2-3 and V is TRBV18; D is unresolved. V was trimmed by 6 bases and J by 5 bases, leaving 18 bases between them. The CDR3 has 15 amino acids. Germline V gene data show CDR1 as KGHSH and CDR2 as LQKENI. In DNA form, the CDR3 reads TGTGCCAGCTCTCTAAGTAGCAGTGGTGTAGATACGCAGTATTTT. Translated, it gives CASSLSSSGVDTQYF.

V usage is TRBV19 and J usage is TRBJ2-7; D possibly corresponds to TRBD1 (6 bases). Deletions cut 5 bases from V and 0 bases from J, with 14 bases between. This CDR3 is 15 amino acids long. Germline assignment: CDR1 LNHDA and CDR2 SQIVND (reference sequence). DNA of the CDR3: TGTGCCAGTAGTCCATGGACAGCGAGCTCCTACGAGCAGTACTTC. Encoded protein: CASSPWTASSYEQYF.

The chain joins TRBV4-2 to TRBJ2-1; 7 positions agree with TRBD2. The germline CDR1 and CDR2 sequences are LGHNA and YNFKEQ. The junction had 7 bases not matched to a gene; V was cut back by 0 bases and J by 5 bases. This CDR3 region has 16 residues. The DNA for the CDR3 is TGTGCCAGCAGCCAAGAGGTTCTAGCGGTTCACAATGAGCAGTTCTTC. Protein sequence: CASSQEVLAVHNEQFF.

V usage is TRBV18 and J usage is TRBJ2-5; 8 bases map to TRBD2. Germline loops: CDR1 KGHSH, CDR2 LQKENI. With 4 bases clipped from V and 0 bases from J, the junction kept 10 bases outside the gene matches. The CDR3 spans 17 residues. Here the CDR3 DNA reads TGTGCCAGCTCACGTTTTTCAGCGGGGGAGCACCAAGAGACCCAGTACTTC. This encodes CASSRFSAGEHQETQYF.

This rearrangement joins TRBV5-6 to TRBJ2-1; D might be TRBD2 (5 bases). The CDR3 is 14 residues long. Germline V gene lookup returns CDR1 SGHDT and CDR2 YYEEEE. Deletions cut 0 bases from V and 5 bases from J, with 9 bases between. CDR3 loop: CASSLAGIHNEQFF. The CDR3, as DNA: TGTGCCAGCAGCTTGGCGGGGATCCACAATGAGCAGTTCTTC. The whole variable domain, remainder taken from reference TRBV5-6 and TRBJ2-1, is DAGVTQSPTHLIKTRGQQVTLRCSPKSGHDTVSWYQQALGQGPQFIFQYYEEEERQRGNFPDRFSGHQFPNYSSELNVNALLLGDSALYLCASSLAGIHNEQFFGPGTRLTVL.

The V gene is TRBV14, the J gene TRBJ1-6; a possible D gene is TRBD1 (6 bases). CDR3 size: 14 residues. Per germline, CDR1 SGHDN and CDR2 FVKESK. V was shortened by 2 bases and J by 10 bases, with 12 bases between the two germline ends. CDR3 sequence reads: CASSQQGNRSPLHF. CDR3 DNA sequence: TGTGCCAGCAGCCAACAGGGGAATAGGTCACCCCTCCACTTT.

This rearrangement joins TRBV6-5 to TRBJ2-7; possibly TRBD1 for D (6 bases). The CDR3 sequence is 14 residues long. Germline lookup yields CDR1 MNHEY and CDR2 SVGAGI. V shed 2 bases and J shed 3 bases, with 11 bases lying between them. CDR3 sequence (DNA): TGTGCCAGCAGTTACGCTGGCAGGGGCTACGAGCAGTACTTC. It specifies CASSYAGRGYEQYF.

V and J are TRBV19 and TRBJ2-6; D is ambiguous. Germline CDR1 and CDR2: LNHDA and SQIVND (reference sequence). The CDR3 is 16 amino acids. V was cut by 0 bases and J by 0 bases, with 6 bases left in between. The CDR3 bases are TGTGCCAGTAGTATAGAAGCAGGCTCTGGGGCCAACGTCCTGACTTTC. This encodes CASSIEAGSGANVLTF.

V gene TRBV7-9 combines with J gene TRBJ2-7; D possibly corresponds to TRBD1 (6 bases). Trimming removed 3 bases from V and 5 bases from J, with 11 bases in between. The V gene's germline CDR1 is SEHNR and CDR2 FQNEAQ (reference sequence). CDR3 length: 13 residues. The CDR3 reads CASSFTGIDEQYF. The CDR3 nucleotides are TGTGCCAGCAGCTTCACAGGGATCGACGAGCAGTACTTC.

The chain recombines TRBV18 with TRBJ2-3, with TRBD1 matching over 11 bases. The CDR3 loop spans 16 amino acids. J was trimmed by 3 bases and V by 3 bases; bases with no gene match: 5. CDR1 is KGHSH, CDR2 LQKENI, per germline. CDR3 bases: TGTGCCAGCTCACCCCCGGGACAGGGGGGGACAGATACGCAGTATTTT. Protein: CASSPPGQGGTDTQYF.

The V call is TRBV6-5, the J call TRBJ2-7; no firm D call. Looked up from germline, CDR1 is MNHEY and CDR2 is SVGAGI. The CDR3 runs to 15 residues. Trimming pared 0 bases from V and 2 bases from J, leaving 11 bases between. This CDR3 reads CASSYSSGSPYEQYF. CDR3 DNA sequence: TGTGCCAGCAGTTACTCGTCGGGTAGTCCCTACGAGCAGTACTTC.

J is TRBJ1-1 and V is TRBV7-9; 8 nucleotides agree with TRBD1. Losses at the gene ends were 6 bases for V and 1 base for J; bases not matched to a gene: 10. The germline gives CDR1 SEHNR, CDR2 FQNEAQ (reference sequence). There are 16 residues in the CDR3. The CDR3 here is CASRFGTGERNTEAFF. The CDR3 DNA follows: TGTGCCAGCAGATTTGGGACAGGCGAACGGAACACTGAAGCTTTCTTT. Variable domain in full (rest from reference TRBV7-9 and TRBJ1-1): DTGVSQNPRHKITKRGQNVTFRCDPISEHNRLYWYRQTLGQGPEFLTYFQNEAQLEKSRLLSDRFSAERPKGSFSTLEIQRTEQGDSAMYLCASRFGTGERNTEAFFGQGTRLTVV.

This chain joins TRBV11-2 and TRBJ2-6; D not certain. V was cut by 2 bases and J by 2 bases, with 7 bases left in between. Germline-derived CDR1 and CDR2 are SGHAT and FQNNGV. The CDR3 length is 15 residues. The CDR3 is CASSLPRAGANVLTF. The CDR3 region has the DNA TGTGCCAGCAGCTTACCTCGGGCTGGGGCCAACGTCCTGACTTTC.

This sequence joins TRBV7-8 and TRBJ2-2, with 10 nucleotides matching TRBD1. CDR1 SGHVS and CDR2 FQNEAQ come from the germline V gene. This CDR3 is built from 16 residues. V gave up 1 base and J gave up 5 bases; unmatched junction bases: 4. The CDR3 sequence is CASSLGGQGLTGELFF. The DNA for the CDR3 is TGTGCCAGCAGCTTAGGGGGACAGGGGTTGACCGGGGAGCTGTTTTTT.

V gene TRBV5-4 combines with J gene TRBJ2-3; 9 bases map to TRBD2. The CDR3 loop spans 15 amino acids. Per germline, CDR1 SGHNT and CDR2 YYREEE (reference sequence). The V gene end was trimmed by 2 bases and the J gene end by 3 bases; junction bases not matched to a gene: 4. Written as DNA, the CDR3 is TGTGCCAGCAGCTTCCCAGCGGGGGGTACAGATACGCAGTATTTT. This translates into CASSFPAGGTDTQYF.

The chain carries TRBV14 and TRBJ1-6; TRBD1 is a possible D gene (6 bases). Germline values: CDR1 SGHDN, CDR2 FVKESK. The V and J ends lost 3 bases and 7 bases respectively, with 13 bases between them. The CDR3 contains 15 residues. CDR3 amino acids: CASSQRQVGNSPLHF. CDR3 sequence (DNA): TGTGCCAGCAGCCAGAGACAGGTTGGAAATTCACCCCTCCACTTT.

The V and J genes are TRBV6-5 and TRBJ2-3; D is undetermined. The CDR3 length is 14 residues. V shed 4 bases and J shed 8 bases, with 16 bases lying between them. Germline values: CDR1 MNHEY, CDR2 SVGAGI. This CDR3 reads CASSSRAGSSTQYF. CDR3 in DNA: TGTGCCAGCAGTTCCCGTGCCGGTTCTTCTACGCAGTATTTT.